One and the same sample provided the 32 T cell receptor beta chains below, sequenced in a study of cytomegalovirus exposure and HLA in healthy donors. The PCR was carried out with 60 Vbeta primers and 13 Jbeta primers. Clones were sequenced by immunoSEQ multiplex PCR, and TCRdb holds only the in-frame ones, with some missing. This repertoire shows more than 100,000 clones, over 15% found once; its top ten account for 1.5% to 2%. Source material: PBMCs. The receptor source for this set is a woman in her late teens or twenties in good health and CMV-seronegative.

This clone showed up just a few times. This chain uses TRBV2 with TRBJ2-7; 8 bases are shared with TRBD2. V was clipped by 1 base and J by 2 bases; unmatched bases: 10. Looked up from germline, CDR1 is SNHLY and CDR2 is FYNNEI. This CDR3 is built from 17 residues. The CDR3 nucleotides are TGTGCCAGCAGTGAAGATTCCAGGCGGGGGGCTGCCTACGAGCAGTACTTC. It is translated as CASSEDSRRGAAYEQYF.

The chain combines TRBV6-4 with TRBJ1-1; D unresolved. CDR1 MRHNA and CDR2 SNTAGT come from the germline V gene. V lost 3 bases and J 5 bases, leaving 10 bases between the germline ends. This CDR3 is built from 13 residues. CDR3 in amino acids: CASSEVRGTEAFF. As DNA, the CDR3 is TGTGCCAGCAGTGAAGTGCGGGGAACTGAAGCTTTCTTT.

This clone was counted only a few times. V is TRBV11-2 and J is TRBJ2-3; 8 positions agree with TRBD2. Germline V gene sequence: CDR1 SGHAT, CDR2 FQNNGV. V trimming: 0 bases; J trimming: 1 base; junction bases outside the gene matches: 6. The CDR3 is made up of 17 amino acids. This CDR3 reads CASSLDLAGERTDTQYF. As DNA, the CDR3 is TGTGCCAGCAGCTTAGATCTAGCGGGTGAGCGCACAGATACGCAGTATTTT.

In this sample, this clone turned up a few times. The chain carries TRBV9 and TRBJ2-5, with TRBD2 identical over 12 bases. Trimming cost V 3 bases and J 5 bases; bases outside gene matches: 11. CDR1 is SGDLS and CDR2 is YYNGEE in the germline V gene. The CDR3 sequence is 17 residues long. In DNA, the CDR3 is TGTGCCAGCAGCGAAAACCTAGCGGGGGGGCCGAGGGAGACCCAGTACTTC. Amino acids: CASSENLAGGPRETQYF. Filled out from reference TRBV9 and TRBJ2-5, the complete variable domain reads DSGVTQTPKHLITATGQRVTLRCSPRSGDLSVYWYQQSLDQGLQFLIQYYNGEERAKGNILERFSAQQFPDLHSELNLSSLELGDSALYFCASSENLAGGPRETQYFGPGTRLLVL.

This clone has more than one count but fewer than ten. The chain carries TRBV25-1 and TRBJ2-1, with TRBD2 matching 9 bases. Looked up from germline, CDR1 is MGHDK and CDR2 is SYGVNS. This CDR3 spans 16 amino acids. Trimming cost V 3 bases and J 0 bases; bases outside gene matches: 3. The CDR3 coding sequence is TGTGCCAGCAGTGATGCTAGCGGGGCCTCCTACAATGAGCAGTTCTTC. Protein product: CASSDASGASYNEQFF.

This clone was detected many times. The chain employs TRBV5-8 and TRBJ2-7; 7 nucleotides agree with TRBD1. Per the germline V gene, CDR1 is SGHTS and CDR2 is YDEGEE. This CDR3 spans 15 amino acids. Losses at the gene ends were 5 bases for V and 3 bases for J; bases not matched to a gene: 11. CDR3 nucleotides: TGTGCCAGCAGACCAGGGGGACACGGACTCTACGAGCAGTACTTC. Its translation: CASRPGGHGLYEQYF.

This clone was detected only a few times. The chain combines TRBV5-1 with TRBJ2-1, with unresolved D. Germline values: CDR1 SGHRS, CDR2 YFSETQ. The CDR3 spans 15 residues. Trimming removed 0 bases from V and 2 bases from J, with 9 bases in between. This CDR3 is CASSLEQYPYNEQFF. The CDR3 nucleotides are TGCGCCAGCAGCTTGGAGCAATATCCCTACAATGAGCAGTTCTTC.

This clone turned up a few times. The chain joins TRBV4-2 to TRBJ2-7; D gene uncertain. The CDR3 has 13 residues. Trimming shortened V by 2 bases and J by 5 bases, and 10 bases separated the two germline ends. CDR1 is LGHNA and CDR2 is YNFKEQ in the germline V gene. As DNA, the CDR3 is TGTGCCAGCAGCCAACCCTCTCGGGACGAGCAGTACTTC. Translated: CASSQPSRDEQYF.

The chain recombines TRBV5-4 with TRBJ2-7; 7 positions match TRBD1. Germline V gives CDR1 SGHNT, CDR2 YYREEE (reference sequence). Germline trimming cut 3 bases from V and 2 bases from J; bases unmatched to any gene: 8. The CDR3 runs to 15 residues. The CDR3: CASSSKYRGTYEQYF. In nucleotides, the CDR3 is TGTGCCAGCAGCTCGAAATACAGGGGTACCTACGAGCAGTACTTC.

This clone appeared a few times. The V call is TRBV19, the J call TRBJ2-5; D might be TRBD2 (6 bases). In germline, CDR1 is LNHDA, CDR2 SQIVND (reference sequence). The CDR3 spans 14 residues. V gave up 7 bases and J gave up 3 bases, with 15 bases separating them. The CDR3 region is CASTTGTEKETQYF. DNA of the CDR3: TGTGCCAGTACCACCGGGACTGAAAAAGAGACCCAGTACTTC.

V gene TRBV14 combines with J gene TRBJ1-6; 11 positions agree with TRBD1. This CDR3 is 16 amino acids long. Germline assignment: CDR1 SGHDN and CDR2 FVKESK. Trimming took 5 bases from V and 7 from J; bases not matched to a gene: 7. The DNA of the CDR3 is TGTGCCAGCAGCTTACGGACAGGGGGCGGAAATTCACCCCTCCACTTT. Its translation is CASSLRTGGGNSPLHF.

The chain employs TRBV27 and TRBJ1-5, with 8 bases identical to TRBD1. The length of the CDR3 is 14 residues. V trimming: 6 bases; J trimming: 3 bases; junction bases outside the gene matches: 4. From germline, CDR1 is MNHEY and CDR2 SMNVEV (reference sequence). This chain's CDR3 is CASRMTGANQPQHF. The CDR3, as DNA: TGTGCCAGCAGGATGACAGGGGCCAATCAGCCCCAGCATTTT.

V and J are TRBV5-1 and TRBJ1-2; 8 nucleotides align to TRBD1. CDR3 size: 13 residues. Germline CDR1 and CDR2: SGHRS and YFSETQ. With 3 bases clipped from V and 7 bases from J, the junction kept 5 bases outside the gene matches. CDR3 sequence: CASSSRTGPGYTF. The CDR3 nucleotides read TGCGCCAGCAGCTCCAGGACAGGGCCTGGCTACACCTTC.

V and J are TRBV5-1 and TRBJ2-1; 13 nucleotides agree with TRBD2. The germline V gene has CDR1 SGHRS and CDR2 YFSETQ. The V gene end was trimmed by 0 bases and the J gene end by 6 bases; junction bases not matched to a gene: 6. CDR3 length: 17 amino acids. CDR3 sequence: CASSLGLAGGLPNEQFF. The CDR3 bases are TGCGCCAGCAGCTTGGGACTAGCGGGGGGCCTTCCCAATGAGCAGTTCTTC. The variable domain in full, completed from reference TRBV5-1 and TRBJ2-1, reads KAGVTQTPRYLIKTRGQQVTLSCSPISGHRSVSWYQQTPGQGLQFLFEYFSETQRNKGNFPGRFSGRQFSNSRSEMNVSTLELGDSALYLCASSLGLAGGLPNEQFFGPGTRLTVL.

This clone was counted between two and nine times. The chain links TRBV14 to TRBJ2-7, with D possibly TRBD1 on 6 matching bases. Germline V CDR1 and CDR2: SGHDN, FVKESK. This CDR3 spans 14 amino acids. V was pared by 4 bases and J by 5 bases, with 15 bases between. CDR3: CASSLEQGTHEQYF. The CDR3 DNA follows: TGTGCCAGCAGCCTCGAACAGGGTACCCACGAGCAGTACTTC.

The chain is built from TRBV19 and TRBJ1-6, with a possible D match to TRBD1 (5 bases). The germline V gene has CDR1 LNHDA and CDR2 SQIVND (reference sequence). This CDR3 spans 15 amino acids. Between the trimmed V and J ends, which lost 5 bases and 5 bases, there was a span of 13 bases. In nucleotides, the CDR3 is TGTGCCAGTAGTTCACAGGCGCAAGATAATTCACCCCTCCACTTT. This codes for CASSSQAQDNSPLHF.

The chain uses TRBV28 and TRBJ2-3, with 13 bases fitting TRBD2. Trimming took 4 bases from V and 4 from J; bases not matched to a gene: 5. The CDR3 has 16 residues. CDR1 and CDR2 (germline): MDHEN, SYDVKM. The CDR3 DNA reads as TGTGCCAGCAGTTGGACTAGCGGGAGAGGTGCAGATACGCAGTATTTT. It translates to CASSWTSGRGADTQYF.

The sample holds a few counts of this clone. The J gene is TRBJ1-5, the V gene TRBV30, with 7 bases lining up with TRBD1. The CDR3 loop spans 15 amino acids. V lost 3 bases, J lost 6 bases, and 11 bases stayed unmatched. Germline-derived CDR1 and CDR2 are GTSNPN and SVGIG (reference sequence). The chain's CDR3 is CAWSLDREIGQPQHF. The CDR3 DNA reads as TGTGCCTGGAGCCTTGACAGGGAAATAGGTCAGCCCCAGCATTTT.

The V gene is TRBV5-1, the J gene TRBJ1-4; 7 bases agree with TRBD1. The CDR3 totals 14 residues. The germline V gene has CDR1 SGHRS and CDR2 YFSETQ. Losses at the gene ends were 4 bases for V and 3 bases for J; bases not matched to a gene: 3. The CDR3 protein is CASSDRAANEKLFF. In nucleotides, the CDR3 is TGCGCCAGCAGCGACAGGGCAGCTAATGAAAAACTGTTTTTT.

The chain is built from TRBV7-8 and TRBJ1-5; perhaps TRBD1 as D (5 bases). From germline, CDR1 is SGHVS and CDR2 FQNEAQ. V shed 5 bases and J shed 11 bases, with 19 bases lying between them. The CDR3 has 14 residues. DNA for the CDR3: TGTGCCAGCAGCCCGGGACCGTCGGGGGATACCCAGCATTTT. Translated, it gives CASSPGPSGDTQHF.

This clone was observed a handful of times. CDR3 protein: CASNGARDRDYNEQFF. CDR3 in DNA: TGCGCCAGCAACGGGGCGCGGGACAGAGACTACAATGAGCAGTTCTTC. This chain links TRBV5-1 with TRBJ2-1, with TRBD1 as a possible D gene (7 bases). The germline CDR1 and CDR2 sequences are SGHRS and YFSETQ. V was pared by 6 bases and J by 3 bases, with 19 bases between. The CDR3 is 16 residues long.

This clone has a handful of counts. V gene TRBV29-1 combines with J gene TRBJ1-1; possibly TRBD1 for D (5 bases). The germline gives CDR1 SQVTM, CDR2 ANQGSEA. V was trimmed by 3 bases and J by 10 bases, leaving 12 bases between them. The CDR3 runs 11 residues. This CDR3 reads CSVDSEGSAFF. For the CDR3, the DNA is TGCAGCGTTGATTCGGAGGGGTCAGCTTTCTTT. The whole variable domain, remainder taken from reference TRBV29-1 and TRBJ1-1, is SAVISQKPSRDICQRGTSLTIQCQVDSQVTMMFWYRQQPGQSLTLIATANQGSEATYESGFVIDKFPISRPNLTFSTLTVSNMSPEDSSIYLCSVDSEGSAFFGQGTRLTVV.

V is TRBV5-1 and J is TRBJ2-7; a possible D gene is TRBD1 (5 bases). Between the trimmed V and J ends, which lost 0 bases and 2 bases, there was a span of 18 bases. The CDR3 is made up of 17 amino acids. Germline V gene lookup returns CDR1 SGHRS and CDR2 YFSETQ. DNA for the CDR3: TGCGCCAGCAGCTTGGCCCCCCCTCGACAGCGAACCTACGAGCAGTACTTC. Residues: CASSLAPPRQRTYEQYF.

The gene calls are TRBV29-1 and TRBJ1-1; 7 nucleotides agree with TRBD1. The CDR3 sequence is 13 residues long. Germline lookup yields CDR1 SQVTM and CDR2 ANQGSEA. The junction had 9 bases not matched to a gene; V was cut back by 6 bases and J by 5 bases. In DNA form, the CDR3 reads TGCAGCGTGGTAATACAGGGGTGGACTGAAGCTTTCTTT. Translating gives CSVVIQGWTEAFF.

The rearrangement links TRBV11-3 to TRBJ2-2, with 9 bases lining up with TRBD1. The CDR3 covers 17 residues. After removal of 1 base from V and 6 bases from J, the junction contained 9 bases not matched to a gene. Looked up from germline, CDR1 is SGHNT and CDR2 is YENEEA. The CDR3 DNA follows: TGTGCCAGCAGCTTAGGTCAGGGACAGGGAGGTCCCGGGGAGCTGTTTTTT. Protein sequence: CASSLGQGQGGPGELFF.

This clone turned up a few times. The rearrangement uses TRBV5-1 and TRBJ2-5; possible D gene TRBD2, 5 bases. Looked up from germline, CDR1 is SGHRS and CDR2 is YFSETQ. The CDR3 contains 15 residues. V shed 0 bases and J shed 4 bases, with 13 bases lying between them. This CDR3 is CASSLAGILGETQYF. Here the CDR3 DNA reads TGCGCCAGCAGCTTGGCGGGAATCCTCGGAGAGACCCAGTACTTC.

V usage is TRBV19 and J usage is TRBJ1-4; 7 positions agree with TRBD1. This CDR3 comprises 14 residues. V shed 3 bases and J 7 bases; nucleotides not matched to a gene: 5. Per germline, CDR1 LNHDA and CDR2 SQIVND (reference sequence). The CDR3 sequence is CASSINRGPEKLFF. CDR3 DNA: TGTGCCAGTAGTATCAACAGGGGACCTGAAAAACTGTTTTTT.

This clone has more than one count but fewer than ten. The chain joins TRBV9 to TRBJ1-4; 7 nucleotides align to TRBD1. The germline gives CDR1 SGDLS, CDR2 YYNGEE. The V segment lost 2 bases and the J segment 10 bases; nucleotides outside the gene matches: 5. The CDR3 totals 13 residues. The DNA of the CDR3 is TGTGCCAGCAGCGTCGAGGACAGGTCAAAACTGTTTTTT. Its protein product is CASSVEDRSKLFF.

With regard to this clone: The junction and the germline gene differ at one end; a read error may be behind it. This chain links TRBV11-2 with TRBJ2-1; no firm D call. Germline V gene sequence: CDR1 SGHAT, CDR2 FQNNGV. The CDR3 extends over 13 amino acids. For the CDR3, the DNA is TGTGCCAGCACTACCACCGGAAGGATGGAGCGGTTCTTC. Translated: CASTTTGRMERFF.

This clone has just a few counts. The chain employs TRBV30 and TRBJ2-5; 7 bases fit TRBD1. CDR3 length: 15 amino acids. Germline CDR1 reads GTSNPN; CDR2 reads SVGIG (reference sequence). Unmatched junction bases numbered 8, after V lost 0 bases and J lost 4 bases. The CDR3 loop is CAWSVPDRPGETQYF. CDR3 nucleotide sequence: TGTGCCTGGAGTGTACCGGACAGGCCGGGAGAGACCCAGTACTTC.

V is TRBV28 and J is TRBJ2-1, with D unclear. Germline CDR1 MDHEN, CDR2 SYDVKM. V was pared by 2 bases and J by 7 bases, with 15 bases between. The CDR3 spans 15 residues. This chain's CDR3 is CASSLVPPRINEQFF. In nucleotides, the CDR3 is TGTGCCAGCAGTTTAGTCCCCCCGAGGATAAATGAGCAGTTCTTC.

The chain uses TRBV9 and TRBJ2-2; the D is unclear. Trimming removed 4 bases at V and 2 bases at J, with 9 bases between. In germline, CDR1 is SGDLS, CDR2 YYNGEE. The CDR3 totals 14 residues. The DNA for the CDR3 is TGTGCCAGCAGCACCAGACAAAACACCGGGGAGCTGTTTTTT. It translates to CASSTRQNTGELFF.